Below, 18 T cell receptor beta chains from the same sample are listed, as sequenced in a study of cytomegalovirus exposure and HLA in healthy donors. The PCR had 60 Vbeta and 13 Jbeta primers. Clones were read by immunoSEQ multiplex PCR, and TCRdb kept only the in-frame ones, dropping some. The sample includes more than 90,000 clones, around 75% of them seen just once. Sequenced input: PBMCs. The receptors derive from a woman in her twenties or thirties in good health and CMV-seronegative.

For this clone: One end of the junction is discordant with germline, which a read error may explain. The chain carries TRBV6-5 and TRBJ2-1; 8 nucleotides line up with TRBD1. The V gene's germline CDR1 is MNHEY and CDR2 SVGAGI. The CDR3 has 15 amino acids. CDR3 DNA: TGTGCCAGCAGGCGGGACAGGAAATCCTCCAATGAGCAGTTCTTC. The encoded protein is CASRRDRKSSNEQFF.

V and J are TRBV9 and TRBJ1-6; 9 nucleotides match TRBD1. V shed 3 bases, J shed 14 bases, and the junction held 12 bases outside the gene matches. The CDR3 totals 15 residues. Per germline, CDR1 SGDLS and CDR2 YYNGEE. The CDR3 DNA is TGTGCCAGCAGCGCTCCCGGGACAGGGATTACAACCCTCCACTTT. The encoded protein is CASSAPGTGITTLHF.

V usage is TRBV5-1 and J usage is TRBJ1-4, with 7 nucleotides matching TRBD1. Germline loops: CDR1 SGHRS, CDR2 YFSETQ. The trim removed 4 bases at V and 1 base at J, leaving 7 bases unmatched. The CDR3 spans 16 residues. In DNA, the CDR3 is TGCGCCAGCAGCCGACAGGGATCCGAAACTAATGAAAAACTGTTTTTT. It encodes CASSRQGSETNEKLFF.

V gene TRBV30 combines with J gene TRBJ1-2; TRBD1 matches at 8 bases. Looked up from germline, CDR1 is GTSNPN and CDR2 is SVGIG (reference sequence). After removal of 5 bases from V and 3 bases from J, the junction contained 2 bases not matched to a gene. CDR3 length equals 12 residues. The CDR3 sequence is CAWAQGDYGYTF. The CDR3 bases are TGTGCCTGGGCACAGGGGGACTATGGCTACACCTTC.

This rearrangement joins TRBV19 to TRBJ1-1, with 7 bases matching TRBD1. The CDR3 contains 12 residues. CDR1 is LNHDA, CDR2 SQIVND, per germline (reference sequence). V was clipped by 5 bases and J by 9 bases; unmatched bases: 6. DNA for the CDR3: TGTGCCAGTAGTGAACTGGGACAGCAAGCTTTCTTT. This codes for CASSELGQQAFF.

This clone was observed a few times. The CDR3 loop reads CASSLVWGGSGYNEQFF. CDR3 bases: TGTGCCAGCAGCTTAGTTTGGGGCGGGAGTGGGTACAATGAGCAGTTCTTC. The V call is TRBV11-2, the J call TRBJ2-1; 7 bases map to TRBD2. After removal of 1 base from V and 4 bases from J, the junction contained 10 bases not matched to a gene. Germline V gene lookup returns CDR1 SGHAT and CDR2 FQNNGV. This CDR3 comprises 17 residues. Variable domain in full (rest from reference TRBV11-2 and TRBJ2-1): EAGVAQSPRYKIIEKRQSVAFWCNPISGHATLYWYQQILGQGPKLLIQFQNNGVVDDSQLPKDRFSAERLKGVDSTLKIQPAKLEDSAVYLCASSLVWGGSGYNEQFFGPGTRLTVL.

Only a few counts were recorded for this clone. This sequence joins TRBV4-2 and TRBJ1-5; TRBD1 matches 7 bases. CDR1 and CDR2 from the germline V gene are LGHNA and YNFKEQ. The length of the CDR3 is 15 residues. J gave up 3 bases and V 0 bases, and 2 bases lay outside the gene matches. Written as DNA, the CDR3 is TGTGCCAGCAGCCAAGAGGGACAGCACAATCAGCCCCAGCATTTT. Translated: CASSQEGQHNQPQHF.

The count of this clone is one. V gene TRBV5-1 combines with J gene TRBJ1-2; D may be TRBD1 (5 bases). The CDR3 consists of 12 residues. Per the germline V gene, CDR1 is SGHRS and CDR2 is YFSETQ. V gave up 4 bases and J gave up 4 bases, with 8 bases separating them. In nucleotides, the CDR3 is TGCGCCAGCAGCCCCCAGGGCTATGGCTACACCTTC. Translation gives CASSPQGYGYTF.

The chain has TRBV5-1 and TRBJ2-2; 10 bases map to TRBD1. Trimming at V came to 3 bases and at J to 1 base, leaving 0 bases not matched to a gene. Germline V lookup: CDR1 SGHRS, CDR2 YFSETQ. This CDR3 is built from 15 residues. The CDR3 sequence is CASSWTGGNTGELFF. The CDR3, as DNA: TGCGCCAGCAGCTGGACAGGGGGGAACACCGGGGAGCTGTTTTTT.

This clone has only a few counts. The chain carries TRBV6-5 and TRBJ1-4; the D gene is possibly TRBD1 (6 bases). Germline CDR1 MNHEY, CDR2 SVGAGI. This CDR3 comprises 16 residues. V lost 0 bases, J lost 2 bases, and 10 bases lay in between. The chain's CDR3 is CASSYSGARTNEKLFF. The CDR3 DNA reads TGTGCCAGCAGTTACTCGGGGGCCCGGACTAATGAAAAACTGTTTTTT.

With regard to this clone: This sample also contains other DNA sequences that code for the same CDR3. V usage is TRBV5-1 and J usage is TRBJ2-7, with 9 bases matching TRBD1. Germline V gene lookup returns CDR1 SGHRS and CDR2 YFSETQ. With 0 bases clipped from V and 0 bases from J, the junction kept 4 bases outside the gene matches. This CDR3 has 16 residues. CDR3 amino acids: CASSLGPGQGSYEQYF. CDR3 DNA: TGCGCCAGCAGCTTGGGTCCGGGACAGGGCTCCTACGAGCAGTACTTC. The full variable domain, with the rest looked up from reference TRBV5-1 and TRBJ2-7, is KAGVTQTPRYLIKTRGQQVTLSCSPISGHRSVSWYQQTPGQGLQFLFEYFSETQRNKGNFPGRFSGRQFSNSRSEMNVSTLELGDSALYLCASSLGPGQGSYEQYFGPGTRLTVT.

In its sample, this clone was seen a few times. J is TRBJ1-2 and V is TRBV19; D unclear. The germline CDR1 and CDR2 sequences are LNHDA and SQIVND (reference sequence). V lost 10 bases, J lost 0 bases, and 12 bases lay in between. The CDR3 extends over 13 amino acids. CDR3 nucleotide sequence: TGTGCCACCCGTCGAGGAGCTAACTATGGCTACACCTTC. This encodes CATRRGANYGYTF.

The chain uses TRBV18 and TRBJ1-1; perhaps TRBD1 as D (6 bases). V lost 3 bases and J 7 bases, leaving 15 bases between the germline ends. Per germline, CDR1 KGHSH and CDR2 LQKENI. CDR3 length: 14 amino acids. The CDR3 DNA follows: TGTGCCAGCTCACCTTCGGGACAAAGCGTTGAAGCTTTCTTT. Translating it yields CASSPSGQSVEAFF.

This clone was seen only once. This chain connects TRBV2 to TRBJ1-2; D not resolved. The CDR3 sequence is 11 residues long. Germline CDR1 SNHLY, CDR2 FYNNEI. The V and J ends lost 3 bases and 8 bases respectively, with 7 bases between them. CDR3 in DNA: TGTGCCAGCAGTGATAGCCTGGGCTACACCTTC. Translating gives CASSDSLGYTF.

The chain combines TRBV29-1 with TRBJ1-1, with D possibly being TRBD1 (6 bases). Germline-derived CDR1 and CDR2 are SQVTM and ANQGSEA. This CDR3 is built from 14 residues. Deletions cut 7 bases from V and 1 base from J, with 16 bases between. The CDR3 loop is CSGLRGSGNTEAFF. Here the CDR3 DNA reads TGCAGCGGTCTCAGGGGCAGTGGGAACACTGAAGCTTTCTTT.

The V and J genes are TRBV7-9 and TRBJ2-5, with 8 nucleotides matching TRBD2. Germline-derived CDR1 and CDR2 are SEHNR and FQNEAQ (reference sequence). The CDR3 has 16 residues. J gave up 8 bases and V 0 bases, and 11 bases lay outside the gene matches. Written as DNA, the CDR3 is TGTGCCAGCAGCTTAGCGGAAGGGCCTAGCGGGCCTACCCAGTACTTC. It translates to CASSLAEGPSGPTQYF.

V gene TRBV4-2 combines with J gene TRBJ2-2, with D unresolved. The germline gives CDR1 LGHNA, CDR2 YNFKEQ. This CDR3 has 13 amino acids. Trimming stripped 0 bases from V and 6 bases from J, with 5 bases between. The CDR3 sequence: CASSQDPAGELFF. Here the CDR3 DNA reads TGTGCCAGCAGCCAAGACCCGGCCGGGGAGCTGTTTTTT.

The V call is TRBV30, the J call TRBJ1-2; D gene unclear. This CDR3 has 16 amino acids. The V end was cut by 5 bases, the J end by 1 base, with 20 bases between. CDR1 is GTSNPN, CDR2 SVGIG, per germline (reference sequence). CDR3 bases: TGTGCCTGGGCCCCGAACGGCAGGTCGATTAACTATGGCTACACCTTC. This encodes CAWAPNGRSINYGYTF.